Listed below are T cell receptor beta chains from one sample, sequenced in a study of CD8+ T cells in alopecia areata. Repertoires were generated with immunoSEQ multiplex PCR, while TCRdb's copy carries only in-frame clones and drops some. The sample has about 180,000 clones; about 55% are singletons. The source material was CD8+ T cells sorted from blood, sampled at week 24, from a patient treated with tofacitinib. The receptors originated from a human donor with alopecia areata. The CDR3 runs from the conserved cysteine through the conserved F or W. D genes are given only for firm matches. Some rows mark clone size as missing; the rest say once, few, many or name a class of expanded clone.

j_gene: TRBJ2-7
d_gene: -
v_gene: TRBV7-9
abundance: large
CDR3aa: CASRLDGTYSYEQYF
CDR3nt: TGTGCCAGCAGGCTAGATGGGACCTACTCCTACGAGCAGTACTTC

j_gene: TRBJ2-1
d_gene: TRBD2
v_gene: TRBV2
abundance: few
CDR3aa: CARTGTSPTGSYNEQFF
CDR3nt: TGTGCCAGAACCGGGACTAGCCCCACGGGGTCCTACAATGAGCAGTTCTTC

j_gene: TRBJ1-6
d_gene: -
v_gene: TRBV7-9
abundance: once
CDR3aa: CASSLVGDPYNSPLHF
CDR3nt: TGTGCCAGCAGCTTAGTGGGGGACCCCTATAATTCACCCCTCCACTTT

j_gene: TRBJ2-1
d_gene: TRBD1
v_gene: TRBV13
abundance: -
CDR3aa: CASSPRGQGLNEQFF
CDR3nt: TGTGCCAGCAGCCCCCGGGGACAGGGATTAAATGAGCAGTTCTTC

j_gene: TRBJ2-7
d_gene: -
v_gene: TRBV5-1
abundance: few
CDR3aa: CASSLESPTYEQYF
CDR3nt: TGCGCCAGCAGCTTGGAGAGTCCAACCTACGAGCAGTACTTC

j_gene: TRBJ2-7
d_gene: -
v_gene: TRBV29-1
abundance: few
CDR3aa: CSVEEGNPHEQYF
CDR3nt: TGCAGCGTTGAAGAAGGGAACCCCCACGAGCAGTACTTC

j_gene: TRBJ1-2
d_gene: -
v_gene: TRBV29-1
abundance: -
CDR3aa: CSVGSAPGDYGYTF
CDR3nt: TGCAGCGTTGGCTCGGCCCCTGGGGATTATGGCTACACCTTC

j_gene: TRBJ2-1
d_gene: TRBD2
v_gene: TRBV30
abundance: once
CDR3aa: CAWSASGGYNEQFF
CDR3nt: TGTGCCTGGAGCGCTAGCGGGGGCTACAATGAGCAGTTCTTC

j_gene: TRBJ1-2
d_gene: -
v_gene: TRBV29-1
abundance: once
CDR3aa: CSADFDYGYTF
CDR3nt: TGCAGCGCCGACTTTGACTATGGCTACACCTTC

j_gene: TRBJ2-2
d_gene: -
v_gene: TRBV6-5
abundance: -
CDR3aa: CASSYSTNTGELFF
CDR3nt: TGTGCCAGCAGTTACTCGACGAACACCGGGGAGCTGTTTTTT

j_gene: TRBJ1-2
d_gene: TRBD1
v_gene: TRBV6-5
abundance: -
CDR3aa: CASSYSDRGPGYGYTF
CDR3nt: TGTGCCAGCAGTTACTCGGACAGGGGGCCGGGCTATGGCTACACCTTC

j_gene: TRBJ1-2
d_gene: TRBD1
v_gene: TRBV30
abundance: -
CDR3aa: CAWSLGTGNLLGYTF
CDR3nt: TGTGCCTGGAGTCTGGGGACAGGCAACCTCCTTGGCTACACCTTC

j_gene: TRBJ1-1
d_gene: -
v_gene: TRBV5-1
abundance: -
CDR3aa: CASRDTNTEAFF
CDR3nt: TGCGCCAGCAGGGATACGAACACTGAAGCTTTCTTT

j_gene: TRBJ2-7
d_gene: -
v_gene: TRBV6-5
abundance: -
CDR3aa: CASSYSTLYEQYF
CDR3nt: TGTGCCAGCAGTTACAGCACCCTCTACGAGCAGTACTTC

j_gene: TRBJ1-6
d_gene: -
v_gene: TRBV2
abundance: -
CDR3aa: CASSEATDSVYNSPLHF
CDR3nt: TGTGCCAGCAGTGAAGCCACGGACAGCGTCTATAATTCACCCCTCCACTTT